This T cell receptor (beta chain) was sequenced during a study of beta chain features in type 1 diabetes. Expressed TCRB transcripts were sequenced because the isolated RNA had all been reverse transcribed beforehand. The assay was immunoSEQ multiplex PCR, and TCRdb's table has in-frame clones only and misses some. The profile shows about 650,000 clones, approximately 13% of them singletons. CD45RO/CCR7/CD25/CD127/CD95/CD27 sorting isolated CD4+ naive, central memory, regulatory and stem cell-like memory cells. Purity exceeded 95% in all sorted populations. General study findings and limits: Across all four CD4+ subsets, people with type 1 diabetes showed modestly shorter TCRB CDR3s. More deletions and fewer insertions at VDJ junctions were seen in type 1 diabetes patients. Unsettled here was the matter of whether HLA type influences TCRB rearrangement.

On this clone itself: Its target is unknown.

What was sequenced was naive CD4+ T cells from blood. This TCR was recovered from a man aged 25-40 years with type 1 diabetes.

CDR3 sequence reads: CASGARGAQYF. The CDR3 nucleotides are TGCGCCAGCGGGGCCCGAGGGGCCCAGTACTTC. The chain joins TRBV10-1 to TRBJ2-5, with D perhaps assigned TRBD1 or TRBD2 (5 bases each). V shed 8 bases and J shed 9 bases, with 13 bases lying between them. This CDR3 is built from 11 residues. The V gene's germline CDR1 is WNHNN and CDR2 SYGVQD (reference sequence).